This T cell receptor beta chain is from a study of human T cells and chemical hapten exposure. The CDR3 is 18 amino acids. Germline assignment: CDR1 MGHRA and CDR2 YSYEKL. V gave up 4 bases and J gave up 6 bases; unmatched junction bases: 10. This clonotype showed up many times. TCRdb re-derived calls from the RACE reads in MiXCR, one entry per CDR3 protein. The sample includes some 350,000 distinct CDR3 sequences, around 6% of them seen just once. Documented time point: patch test 2, 6 weeks after DPC sensitization. Treatment meaning: therapeutic diphenylcyclopropenone sensitization with weekly scalp DPC.

This clonotype was sampled from a woman aged 18-29 years with alopecia areata. Some clones in this sample may be carry-over from other donors' samples. The material sequenced was whole blood, taken in connection with sensitization to the hapten diphenylcyclopropenone (DPC). The V and J genes are TRBV4-1 and TRBJ2-3; 16 positions match TRBD2. The CDR3 nucleotides read TGCGCCAGCAGCCGAGCCGGGACTAGCGGGGGGGCGCGTGATACGCAGTATTTT. This encodes CASSRAGTSGGARDTQYF.